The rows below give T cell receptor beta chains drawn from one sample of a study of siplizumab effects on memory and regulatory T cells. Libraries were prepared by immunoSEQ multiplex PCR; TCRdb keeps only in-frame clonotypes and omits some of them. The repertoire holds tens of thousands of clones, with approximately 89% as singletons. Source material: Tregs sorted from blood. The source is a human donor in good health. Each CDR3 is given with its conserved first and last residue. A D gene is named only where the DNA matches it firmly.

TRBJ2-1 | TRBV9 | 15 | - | CASSASRASVNEQFF
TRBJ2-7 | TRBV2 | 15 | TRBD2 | CASSEHPGLAREQYF
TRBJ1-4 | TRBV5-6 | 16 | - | CASSPSRQGKGEKLFF
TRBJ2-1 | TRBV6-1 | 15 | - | CASSPSPGSYNEQFF
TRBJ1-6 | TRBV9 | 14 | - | CASSQIQGNSPLHF
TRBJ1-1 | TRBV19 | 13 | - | CASRDRPNTEAFF
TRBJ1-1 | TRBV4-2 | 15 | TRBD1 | CASFNPDRQGTEAFF
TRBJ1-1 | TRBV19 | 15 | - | CASSMNGVLNTEAFF
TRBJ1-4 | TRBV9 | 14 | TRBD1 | CASSTGGIFEKLFF
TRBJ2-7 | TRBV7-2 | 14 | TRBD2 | CASGHPGLHYEQYF
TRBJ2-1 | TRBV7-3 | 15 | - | CASSPGPGSYNEQFF
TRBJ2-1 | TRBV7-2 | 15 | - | CASIKSVQSYNEQFF
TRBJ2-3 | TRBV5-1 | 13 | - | CASSKGLVDTQYF
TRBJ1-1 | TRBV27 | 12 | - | CASSSGVEGAFF
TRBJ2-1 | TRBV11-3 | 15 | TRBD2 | CASSLRSGAYNEQFF
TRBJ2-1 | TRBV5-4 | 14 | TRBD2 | CASSWTSGNNEQFF
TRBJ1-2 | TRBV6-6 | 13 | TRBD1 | CASRSRDREGYTF
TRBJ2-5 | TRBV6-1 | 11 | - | CASSEAASGDF
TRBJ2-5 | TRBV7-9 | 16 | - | CASSLGLTGAQETQYF
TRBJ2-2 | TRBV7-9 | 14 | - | CASSLLVNTGELFF
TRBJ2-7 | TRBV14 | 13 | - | CASSQGLSYEQYF
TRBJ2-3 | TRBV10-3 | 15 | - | CAISAAQPRADTQYF
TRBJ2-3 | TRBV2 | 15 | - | CASRPFAVGTDTQYF
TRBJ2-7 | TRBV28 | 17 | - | CASSPSPTGRLTYEQYF
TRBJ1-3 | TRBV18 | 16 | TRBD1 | CASSPPQGYSGNTIYF
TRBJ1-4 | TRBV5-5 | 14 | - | CASSLGTAYEKLFF
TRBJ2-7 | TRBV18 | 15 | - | CASSHWGAMTYEQYF
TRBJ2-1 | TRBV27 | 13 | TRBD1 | CASSLYRGNEQFF
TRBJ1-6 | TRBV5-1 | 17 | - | CASSTRGPEGPNSPLHF
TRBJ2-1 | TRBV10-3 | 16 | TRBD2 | CAIGPGTSGSGNEQFF
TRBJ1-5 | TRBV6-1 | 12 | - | CASSELPNQKHF
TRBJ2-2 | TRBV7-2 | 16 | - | CASSSTRRENTGELFF
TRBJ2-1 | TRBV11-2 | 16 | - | CASSLAGASTGNEQFF
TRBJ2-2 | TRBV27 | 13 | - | CASSLWGGGELFF
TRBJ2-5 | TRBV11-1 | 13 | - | CASSPTVQQTQYF
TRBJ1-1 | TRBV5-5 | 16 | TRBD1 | CASRHITGGDGTEAFF
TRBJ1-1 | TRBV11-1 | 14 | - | CASSFLSGDTEAFF
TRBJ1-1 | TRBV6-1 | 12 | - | CASSFVNTEAFF
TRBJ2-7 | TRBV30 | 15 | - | CAWSRAHLNSYEQYF
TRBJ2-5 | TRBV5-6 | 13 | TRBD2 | CASSPLAGETQYF
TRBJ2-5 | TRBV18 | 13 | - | CASSPGRRETQYF
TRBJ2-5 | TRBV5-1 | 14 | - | CASSRGTAQETQYF